The rows below give T cell receptor beta chains drawn from one sample of a study of blood T cells in healthy people across ages. TCRdb reanalysed the 5' RACE reads using MiXCR and keeps one entry per CDR3 protein. This sample has 850,000 or so distinct CDR3 sequences; around 26% occur once, and the top ten carry roughly 17%. The sequenced sample consisted of blood. Source of these receptors: a woman older than 75 in good health. Both conserved end residues are part of each CDR3. A D gene is named only where the DNA matches it firmly. Where a row states a size, it is once, few, many or the class of an expanded clone; other rows omit it.

j_call clone_size d_call v_call cdr3_nt cdr3_aa
TRBJ2-7 . . TRBV7-2 TGTGCCGGCCAGGGACCTCAGGGCGAGCAGTACTTC CAGQGPQGEQYF
TRBJ2-1 . . TRBV10-3 TGTGCCATCAGTGAGTTTATCCGGGACATCGAATCCAATGAGCAGTTCTTC CAISEFIRDIESNEQFF
TRBJ2-1 many . TRBV18 TGTGCCAGCTCACCAGGGTTCGATGAGCAGTTCTTC CASSPGFDEQFF
TRBJ2-3 few TRBD2 TRBV12-3/TRBV12-4 TGTGCCAGCATCACTAGCGGGGGAGCAGATGTGCAGTATTTT CASITSGGADVQYF
TRBJ2-7 many . TRBV5-5 TGTGCCAGCAGCTTGGTTTTCCAGGGTTCGAGCGAGCAGTACTTC CASSLVFQGSSEQYF
TRBJ1-2 many . TRBV6-4 TGTGCCAGCAGCGACGAGCCCGCGGGCTATGGCTACACCTTC CASSDEPAGYGYTF
TRBJ2-1 . TRBD1 TRBV7-2 TGTGCCAGCAGCTCTACTGACAGGGGAGCCTCCAATGAGCAGTTCTTC CASSSTDRGASNEQFF
TRBJ2-3 many TRBD2 TRBV11-2 TGTGCCAGCAGCTTCTCAGCAGCGGGGGGGCCTTCTCCGCAGTATTTT CASSFSAAGGPSPQYF
TRBJ2-7 few . TRBV14 TGTGCCAGCAGCCAGGGCAGGTACACGTACGAGCAGTACTTC CASSQGRYTYEQYF
TRBJ2-3 many . TRBV28 TGTGCCAGCAGTTTTCCAGGGTCGAGCACAGATACGCAGTATTTT CASSFPGSSTDTQYF
TRBJ1-2 few TRBD1 TRBV10-2 TGCGCCTCCATGGGTGGTATACAGGGGGCTTCTGACTATGGCTACACCTTC CASMGGIQGASDYGYTF
TRBJ2-5 . . TRBV23-1 TGCGCCAGCAACCCCCCCAGGGAGACCCAGTACTTC CASNPPRETQYF
TRBJ1-4 . . TRBV7-9 TGTGCCAGCAGCTCTGACAGGTTTAGTGAAAAACTGTTTTTT CASSSDRFSEKLFF
TRBJ2-7 few TRBD2 TRBV5-1 TGCGCCAGCAGCTTGGATACTAGCGGGAGCATGGGCGAGCAGTACTTC CASSLDTSGSMGEQYF
TRBJ2-1 . TRBD2 TRBV7-8 TGTGCCAGCAGCTTGTACTGGCGGGAGGGTTACAATGAGCAGTTCTTC CASSLYWREGYNEQFF
TRBJ1-1 few . TRBV12-5 TGTGCTAGTGGTTTGAGCTGGAACACTGAAGCTTTCTTT CASGLSWNTEAFF
TRBJ2-7 . TRBD1 TRBV5-1 TGCGCCAGCAGCTTGGCGAGGACAGGGGGCTTGTACGAGCAGTACTTC CASSLARTGGLYEQYF
TRBJ2-1 few TRBD2 TRBV24-1 TGTGCCACCAGTCGGCCGGGGGGGTACAATGAGCAGTTCTTC CATSRPGGYNEQFF
TRBJ2-5 many TRBD2 TRBV11-2 TGTGCCAGCAGCTTCCCAGGCGGAAGCGGGGGGGCCGGGGAGACCCAGTACTTC CASSFPGGSGGAGETQYF
TRBJ2-5 many . TRBV10-3 TGTGCGACAACCGGGACGGCGGCGGAGACCCAGTACTTC CATTGTAAETQYF
TRBJ1-4 . TRBD1 TRBV7-2 TGTGCCAGCAGCCCATACAGGGGGCGTAATGAAAAACTGTTTTTT CASSPYRGRNEKLFF
TRBJ1-5 . TRBD1 TRBV18 TGTGCCAGCTCACCAACCGGAGGGGGCGTGAGCAATCAGCCCCAGCATTTT CASSPTGGGVSNQPQHF
TRBJ1-1 few . TRBV20-1 TGCAGTGCTAGAGAGGGACCGACGAACACTGAAGCTTTCTTT CSAREGPTNTEAFF
TRBJ2-7 . TRBD1 TRBV20-1 TGCAGTGCGCGCACAGTGGGGCGGACAGGCTACGAGCAGTACTTC CSARTVGRTGYEQYF
TRBJ1-6 many TRBD1 TRBV20-1 TGCAGTGCTAGGACCGGGACAGCCCATTCACCCCTCCACTTT CSARTGTAHSPLHF
TRBJ2-7 . . TRBV5-1 TGCGCCAGCAGCTTGGAAAGGGGCGACGAGCAGTACTTC CASSLERGDEQYF
TRBJ1-5 many TRBD1 TRBV12-3/TRBV12-4 TGTGCCAGCAGTCCAACAGGGGGGCGAAATGGAGCCCAGCATTTT CASSPTGGRNGAQHF
TRBJ1-2 few . TRBV7-2 TGTGCCAGCAGCCTTCCACGGGGCGGGTATGGCTACACCTTC CASSLPRGGYGYTF
TRBJ2-7 once . TRBV18 TGTGCCAGCTCACAGGCAGACAAGTACGAGCAGTACTTC CASSQADKYEQYF
TRBJ2-7 . TRBD2 TRBV11-2 TGTACCAGCAGCTTAGATAGAGCGGGGGGCAATGAGCAGTACTTC CTSSLDRAGGNEQYF